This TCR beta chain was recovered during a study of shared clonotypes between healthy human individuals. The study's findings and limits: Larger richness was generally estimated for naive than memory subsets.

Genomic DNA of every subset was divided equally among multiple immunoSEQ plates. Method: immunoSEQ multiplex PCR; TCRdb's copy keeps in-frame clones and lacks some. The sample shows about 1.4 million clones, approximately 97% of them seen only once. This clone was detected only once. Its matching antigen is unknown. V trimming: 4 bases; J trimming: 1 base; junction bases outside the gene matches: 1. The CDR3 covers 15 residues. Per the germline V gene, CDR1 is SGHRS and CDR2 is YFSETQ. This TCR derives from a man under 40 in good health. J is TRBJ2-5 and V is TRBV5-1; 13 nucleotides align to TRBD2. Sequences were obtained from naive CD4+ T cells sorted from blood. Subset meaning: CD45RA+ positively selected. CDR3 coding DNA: TGCGCCAGCAGCACTAGCGGGAGGGTCCAAGAGACCCAGTACTTC. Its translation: CASSTSGRVQETQYF.